The entry below describes one T cell receptor beta chain. Its antigen is not identified. This sequence may be a read error, since a much larger clone differs from it by one base. The sample comes from a study of T cells in Graves' hyperthyroidism and ophthalmopathy. Overall study: Peripheral blood specimens were obtained at initial diagnosis, prior to any treatment. Study-level findings and limits: A 13 V-J signature model discriminated ophthalmopathy versus stable hyperthyroidism.

This CDR3 is built from 13 residues. V lost 4 bases and J 6 bases, leaving 13 bases between the germline ends. Germline V gene lookup returns CDR1 MNHNS and CDR2 SASEGT. The hyperthyroidism was newly diagnosed and had lasted under 2 months; the patients were aged 18 to 65. Amplification of TCR beta CDR3 regions used RNA as the template. The HTBI primer set drove a first-round RT-PCR of the TCR CDR3. TCRdb reprocessed the multiplex PCR reads via MiXCR and lists one record per CDR3 protein. The table shows about half a million distinct CDR3 sequences, with around 21% occurring only once. The rearrangement links TRBV6-1 to TRBJ2-7; D gene unclear. Sequencing was done on a sample of blood. This clonotype was sampled from a man aged 18 to 29 with Graves' hyperthyroidism. CDR3 in DNA: TGTGCCAGCAGTGGACACTCGAGAGGCGAGCAGTACGTC. Translating it yields CASSGHSRGEQYV.